The 31 T cell receptor beta chains below come from one sample, sequenced in a study of cytomegalovirus exposure and HLA in healthy donors. The assay was immunoSEQ multiplex PCR, and TCRdb's table has in-frame clones only and misses some. The sample gives fewer than 200,000 clones, 70% to 90% of which show up once; around 2.3% is in the top ten. What was sequenced was PBMCs. Source of these receptors: a woman between 18 and 30 years old in good health and CMV-seronegative.

The CDR3 coding sequence is TGTGCCAGTAGTATTATACAGATGAGCAATCAGCCCCAGCATTTT. Residues: CASSIIQMSNQPQHF. The gene calls are TRBV19 and TRBJ1-5; D is uncertain. CDR3 size: 15 residues. The germline CDR1 and CDR2 sequences are LNHDA and SQIVND (reference sequence). V was trimmed by 3 bases and J by 1 base, leaving 10 bases between them.

This chain uses TRBV6-1 with TRBJ1-2; D is ambiguous. Trimming shortened V by 9 bases and J by 10 bases, and 15 bases separated the two germline ends. Germline CDR1 and CDR2: MNHNS and SASEGT. The CDR3 sequence is 11 residues long. The DNA of the CDR3 is TGTGCCAGTTCATTGGATGACAACTACACCTTC. This translates into CASSLDDNYTF.

This chain connects TRBV7-9 to TRBJ2-3; TRBD2 is a possible D gene (5 bases). Per germline, CDR1 SEHNR and CDR2 FQNEAQ (reference sequence). The CDR3 consists of 14 residues. Trimming stripped 5 bases from V and 6 bases from J, with 15 bases between. The CDR3 region has the DNA TGTGCCAGCAGCCGGGAAAAGAGAGCTGATACGCAGTATTTT. This encodes CASSREKRADTQYF.

This chain joins TRBV5-1 and TRBJ1-1, with a possible D match to TRBD1 (6 bases). The CDR3 runs 16 residues. CDR1 and CDR2 (germline): SGHRS, YFSETQ. With 1 base removed from V and 5 bases from J, the gap between germline ends came to 18 bases. CDR3 region: CASSLIVGGGDTEAFF. The CDR3 DNA reads TGCGCCAGCAGCTTGATAGTCGGCGGGGGCGATACTGAAGCTTTCTTT. Full variable domain (missing parts from reference TRBV5-1 and TRBJ1-1): KAGVTQTPRYLIKTRGQQVTLSCSPISGHRSVSWYQQTPGQGLQFLFEYFSETQRNKGNFPGRFSGRQFSNSRSEMNVSTLELGDSALYLCASSLIVGGGDTEAFFGQGTRLTVV.

Details on this clone: Different DNA sequences within this sample yield the same CDR3. This chain links TRBV6-5 with TRBJ2-2; no definite D call. Germline V gives CDR1 MNHEY, CDR2 SVGAGI. The CDR3 loop spans 15 amino acids. V shed 0 bases and J shed 2 bases, with 7 bases lying between them. The CDR3 DNA follows: TGTGCCAGCAGTTACTCGGGCACCAACACCGGGGAGCTGTTTTTT. Protein: CASSYSGTNTGELFF.

V gene TRBV7-9 combines with J gene TRBJ2-1; TRBD1 is a possible D gene (6 bases). The CDR3 extends over 14 amino acids. Trimming pared 6 bases from V and 6 bases from J, leaving 15 bases between. Germline-derived CDR1 and CDR2 are SEHNR and FQNEAQ (reference sequence). This CDR3 reads CASSITQGGNEQFF. In DNA form, the CDR3 reads TGTGCCAGCAGTATCACACAGGGTGGCAATGAGCAGTTCTTC.

The chain uses TRBV6-5 and TRBJ1-1; 7 nucleotides align to TRBD1. The CDR3 extends over 14 amino acids. Germline V CDR1 and CDR2: MNHEY, SVGAGI. J was trimmed by 4 bases and V by 2 bases; bases with no gene match: 4. The CDR3 DNA reads as TGTGCCAGCAGTTACCTTCCAGGGGGCACTGAAGCTTTCTTT. This sequence encodes CASSYLPGGTEAFF.

This rearrangement joins TRBV4-1 to TRBJ2-5; D is possibly TRBD1 (6 bases). Trimming stripped 4 bases from V and 3 bases from J, with 21 bases between. The CDR3 totals 17 residues. The germline CDR1 and CDR2 sequences are MGHRA and YSYEKL. This CDR3 is CASSPGGRGGHEETQYF. CDR3 sequence (DNA): TGCGCCAGCAGCCCTGGGGGAAGAGGGGGTCATGAAGAGACCCAGTACTTC.

The chain employs TRBV7-9 and TRBJ1-1; no firm D call. Trimming removed 0 bases from V and 5 bases from J, with 7 bases in between. The CDR3 has 13 residues. In germline, CDR1 is SEHNR, CDR2 FQNEAQ (reference sequence). CDR3 bases: TGTGCCAGCAGCTTAGCCGAGGCTACTGAAGCTTTCTTT. Amino acid sequence: CASSLAEATEAFF.

The chain carries TRBV4-3 and TRBJ1-1; D perhaps matches TRBD1 (5 bases). Germline values: CDR1 LGHNA, CDR2 YSLEER. Deletions cut 10 bases from V and 0 bases from J, with 15 bases between. This CDR3 has 14 amino acids. CDR3 nucleotides: TGCGCCACAGCCCCAGGGCGCTTGAACACTGAAGCTTTCTTT. Encoded protein: CATAPGRLNTEAFF.

The chain combines TRBV5-1 with TRBJ1-1; D unclear. CDR3 size: 13 residues. The V and J ends lost 4 bases and 0 bases respectively, with 7 bases between them. Germline V gene data show CDR1 as SGHRS and CDR2 as YFSETQ. CDR3 region: CASSPAMNTEAFF. The CDR3 DNA is TGCGCCAGCAGCCCCGCTATGAACACTGAAGCTTTCTTT.

This clone showed up just a few times. The gene calls are TRBV27 and TRBJ1-2; tentative D call: TRBD1 (5 bases). The germline CDR1 and CDR2 sequences are MNHEY and SMNVEV (reference sequence). Deletions cut 2 bases from V and 6 bases from J, with 13 bases between. This CDR3 region has 14 residues. The CDR3, as DNA: TGTGCCAGCAGTTTAGAGCCCAGGGTTAATGGCTACACCTTC. Protein product: CASSLEPRVNGYTF.

This clone was picked up a small number of times. The chain carries TRBV29-1 and TRBJ1-1, with D maybe TRBD1 (6 bases). Germline CDR1 reads SQVTM; CDR2 reads ANQGSEA. CDR3 length equals 14 residues. The V gene lost 5 bases and the J gene lost 5 bases, with 18 bases spanning the gap. The CDR3 spells CSVRTGPGETEAFF. CDR3 nucleotides: TGCAGCGTTCGGACCGGACCAGGGGAGACTGAAGCTTTCTTT.

This CDR3 is CASSKSRGMGNTIYF. As DNA, the CDR3 is TGTGCCAGCAGTAAAAGTAGGGGAATGGGGAACACCATATATTTT. The chain carries TRBV2 and TRBJ1-3, with TRBD1 as a possible D gene (5 bases). The CDR3 has 15 amino acids. Trimming cost V 5 bases and J 7 bases, with 18 bases left between them. Per germline, CDR1 SNHLY and CDR2 FYNNEI.

The chain employs TRBV6-6 and TRBJ1-2; D unresolved. This CDR3 is built from 12 residues. Trimming shortened V by 7 bases and J by 9 bases, and 15 bases separated the two germline ends. Germline CDR1 reads MNHNY; CDR2 reads SVGAGI (reference sequence). CDR3 nucleotide sequence: TGTGCCAGCACCTCCTGGGAGGGAAGCTACACCTTC. It yields the protein CASTSWEGSYTF.

The gene calls are TRBV2 and TRBJ2-2; the D gene is possibly TRBD2 (6 bases). Germline V gene lookup returns CDR1 SNHLY and CDR2 FYNNEI. Trimming stripped 5 bases from V and 4 bases from J, with 11 bases between. The CDR3 consists of 14 residues. Here the CDR3 reads CASSLGGTTGELFF. Written as DNA, the CDR3 is TGTGCCAGCAGTTTAGGAGGGACCACCGGGGAGCTGTTTTTT. Based on the CDR3 plus reference TRBV2 and TRBJ2-2, the full variable domain is EPEVTQTPSHQVTQMGQEVILRCVPISNHLYFYWYRQILGQKVEFLVSFYNNEISEKSEIFDDQFSVERPDGSNFTLKIRSTKLEDSAMYFCASSLGGTTGELFFGEGSRLTVL.

The chain is built from TRBV29-1 and TRBJ1-3; no reliable D call. Trimming removed 1 base from V and 1 base from J, with 5 bases in between. The CDR3 is 13 residues long. Germline V lookup: CDR1 SQVTM, CDR2 ANQGSEA. As DNA, the CDR3 is TGCAGCGTTGAAGGTCCTTCTGGAAACACCATATATTTT. Residues: CSVEGPSGNTIYF.

The chain joins TRBV10-3 to TRBJ2-5; D may be TRBD1 (6 bases). Germline loops: CDR1 ENHRY, CDR2 SYGVKD. Deletions cut 3 bases from V and 1 base from J, with 12 bases between. The CDR3 runs 15 residues. The CDR3 is CAISEGTTGQETQYF. CDR3 sequence (DNA): TGTGCCATCAGTGAAGGCACGACAGGCCAAGAGACCCAGTACTTC.

Within the sample, this clone is medium-sized. The V call is TRBV19, the J call TRBJ2-6; D is perhaps TRBD2 (5 bases). The V end was cut by 6 bases, the J end by 4 bases, with 13 bases between. CDR1 and CDR2 (germline): LNHDA, SQIVND (reference sequence). This CDR3 has 15 residues. CDR3 loop: CASSSGEGGANVLTF. Written as DNA, the CDR3 is TGTGCCAGTAGCTCCGGGGAAGGAGGGGCCAACGTCCTGACTTTC.

The genes are TRBV7-2 and TRBJ1-2; 7 positions match TRBD1. After removal of 0 bases from V and 6 bases from J, the junction contained 10 bases not matched to a gene. The CDR3 totals 16 residues. Germline V gene lookup returns CDR1 SGHTA and CDR2 FQGNSA. DNA for the CDR3: TGTGCCAGCAGCTTAGCTGATCACAGGGGTCTTCATGGCTACACCTTC. Translating it yields CASSLADHRGLHGYTF.

The chain has TRBV19 and TRBJ2-1, with 12 bases that match TRBD2. The CDR3 is made up of 15 amino acids. The germline V gene has CDR1 LNHDA and CDR2 SQIVND (reference sequence). Trimming cost V 9 bases and J 4 bases; bases outside gene matches: 7. The CDR3 spells CASNVLAGGYNEQFF. The CDR3 bases are TGTGCCAGCAACGTCCTAGCGGGAGGGTACAATGAGCAGTTCTTC.

The V call is TRBV6-5, the J call TRBJ2-7; 7 bases align to TRBD1. Per the germline V gene, CDR1 is MNHEY and CDR2 is SVGAGI. The CDR3 is made up of 13 amino acids. J lost 4 bases, V lost 5 bases, and 5 bases had no gene match. The CDR3 region has the DNA TGTGCCAGCAGTACTACAGGGGTATACGAGCAGTACTTC. It yields the protein CASSTTGVYEQYF.

This clone was seen only once. The chain recombines TRBV14 with TRBJ1-5; D is perhaps TRBD1 (6 bases). This CDR3 contains 18 residues. In germline, CDR1 is SGHDN, CDR2 FVKESK. Deletions cut 0 bases from V and 3 bases from J, with 18 bases between. CDR3 DNA sequence: TGTGCCAGCAGCCAAGAATGGCTAAGAGGGGGACCCAATCAGCCCCAGCATTTT. As protein: CASSQEWLRGGPNQPQHF.

The chain couples TRBV30 to TRBJ1-5; D call uncertain. Deletions cut 4 bases from V and 2 bases from J, with 9 bases between. The germline V gene has CDR1 GTSNPN and CDR2 SVGIG (reference sequence). The CDR3 length is 13 residues. The DNA of the CDR3 is TGTGCCTGGACCCCGGGTGGCAATCAGCCCCAGCATTTT. The encoded protein is CAWTPGGNQPQHF.

The chain links TRBV4-1 to TRBJ1-1; 8 nucleotides align to TRBD1. CDR3 length: 15 amino acids. After removal of 0 bases from V and 4 bases from J, the junction contained 4 bases not matched to a gene. Germline V lookup: CDR1 MGHRA, CDR2 YSYEKL. As DNA, the CDR3 is TGCGCCAGCAGCCAAGATAACAGGGGGTTCACTGAAGCTTTCTTT. Translation gives CASSQDNRGFTEAFF.

The V call is TRBV30, the J call TRBJ2-6; TRBD2 agrees at 9 bases. CDR3 length equals 20 residues. Germline CDR1 is GTSNPN and CDR2 is SVGIG (reference sequence). With 1 base clipped from V and 0 bases from J, the junction kept 13 bases outside the gene matches. The CDR3 DNA reads as TGTGCCTGGAGTGACGAAGCGGGGGGCCAGCAGAGCTCTGGGGCCAACGTCCTGACTTTC. Its protein is CAWSDEAGGQQSSGANVLTF.

CDR3 in amino acids: CSVASGTGYGYTF. In nucleotides, the CDR3 is TGCAGCGTCGCCTCCGGGACAGGCTATGGCTACACCTTC. The genes are TRBV29-1 and TRBJ1-2; 8 nucleotides line up with TRBD1. J gave up 4 bases and V 6 bases, and 7 bases lay outside the gene matches. This CDR3 is built from 13 residues. Germline CDR1 SQVTM, CDR2 ANQGSEA.

This chain uses TRBV7-8 with TRBJ1-2; the D gene is possibly TRBD1 (6 bases). V was trimmed by 6 bases and J by 7 bases, leaving 15 bases between them. The length of the CDR3 is 13 residues. The germline gives CDR1 SGHVS, CDR2 FQNEAQ. The CDR3 region has the DNA TGTGCCAGCAGTCGTGTAGGGGGAATTGGCTACACCTTC. It is translated as CASSRVGGIGYTF.

J is TRBJ1-1 and V is TRBV9; no clear D. CDR3 length: 15 residues. Germline V gives CDR1 SGDLS, CDR2 YYNGEE. The V and J ends lost 2 bases and 1 base respectively, with 12 bases between them. CDR3 region: CASSVRGNSNTEAFF. CDR3 sequence (DNA): TGTGCCAGCAGCGTCAGAGGGAACTCGAACACTGAAGCTTTCTTT.

The gene calls are TRBV7-8 and TRBJ2-1; 10 positions agree with TRBD2. The V gene end was trimmed by 5 bases and the J gene end by 6 bases; junction bases not matched to a gene: 4. In germline, CDR1 is SGHVS, CDR2 FQNEAQ. The CDR3 length is 14 residues. The CDR3 DNA sequence: TGTGCCAGCAGCCTACTAGCGGGGCCCAATGAGCAGTTCTTC. This gives the protein CASSLLAGPNEQFF.

The chain employs TRBV7-6 and TRBJ1-2; D may be TRBD1 (5 bases). CDR3 length: 14 residues. Germline CDR1 is SGHVS and CDR2 is FNYEAQ. V lost 0 bases, J lost 8 bases, and 13 bases lay in between. In DNA form, the CDR3 reads TGTGCCAGCAGCTTAGCCGGGGGATGGGAAGGCTACACCTTC. Protein sequence: CASSLAGGWEGYTF. The full variable domain, completed using reference TRBV7-6 and TRBJ1-2, is GAGVSQSPRYKVTKRGQDVALRCDPISGHVSLYWYRQALGQGPEFLTYFNYEAQQDKSGLPNDRFSAERPEGSISTLTIQRTEQRDSAMYRCASSLAGGWEGYTFGSGTRLTVV.